This entry features one T cell receptor beta chain sequence. The antigen is unknown. Per germline, CDR1 MDHEN and CDR2 SYDVKM. The CDR3 runs to 17 residues. Deletions cut 2 bases from V and 0 bases from J, with 13 bases between. This specimen belongs to a study of hypomethylating agent response in myelodysplastic syndrome. Across the study: With a mean age of around 77 +/- 6.3 years, patients were most commonly cytogenetically diploid.

Clones were read by immunoSEQ multiplex PCR, and TCRdb kept only the in-frame ones, dropping some. Of roughly 4,000 clones in the sample, around 90% are singletons; the top ten hold about an eighth. General study findings and limits: After hypomethylating agent treatment, diversity and clonality showed no significant change, overall or by response.

The source of this sequence is a human donor with myelodysplastic syndrome. Material: bone marrow, obtained before or after starting hypomethylating agent treatment for myelodysplastic syndrome (not recorded which). The chain carries TRBV28 and TRBJ2-2; D tentatively fits TRBD1 or TRBD2 (6 bases each). The CDR3 bases are TGTGCCAGCAGTTTACTGGGGGGCCTTTCGAACACCGGGGAGCTGTTTTTT. The encoded protein is CASSLLGGLSNTGELFF.